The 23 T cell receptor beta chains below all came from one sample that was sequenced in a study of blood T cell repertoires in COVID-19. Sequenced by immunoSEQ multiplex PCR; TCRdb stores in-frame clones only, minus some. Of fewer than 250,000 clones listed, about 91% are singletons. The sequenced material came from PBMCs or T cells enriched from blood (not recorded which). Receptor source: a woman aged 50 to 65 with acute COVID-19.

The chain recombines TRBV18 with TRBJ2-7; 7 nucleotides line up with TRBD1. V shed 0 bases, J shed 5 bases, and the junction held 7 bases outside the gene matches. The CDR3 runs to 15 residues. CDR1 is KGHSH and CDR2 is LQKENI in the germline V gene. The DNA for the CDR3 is TGTGCCAGCTCACCACCAAGGGGGCCGGGGAACGAGCAGTACTTC. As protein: CASSPPRGPGNEQYF.

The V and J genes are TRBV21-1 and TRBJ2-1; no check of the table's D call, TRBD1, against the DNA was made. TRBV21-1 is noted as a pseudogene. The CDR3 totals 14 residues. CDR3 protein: CARQGGRDADEQFF. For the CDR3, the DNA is TGTGCCAGACAGGGTGGGAGAGACGCGGATGAGCAGTTCTTC.

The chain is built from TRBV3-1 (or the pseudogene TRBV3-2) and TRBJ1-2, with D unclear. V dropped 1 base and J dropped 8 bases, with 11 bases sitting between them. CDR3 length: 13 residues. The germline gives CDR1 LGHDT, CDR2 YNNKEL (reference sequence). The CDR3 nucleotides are TGTGCCAGCAGCCAAGTAATGGAGCGGGGCTACACCTTC. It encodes CASSQVMERGYTF.

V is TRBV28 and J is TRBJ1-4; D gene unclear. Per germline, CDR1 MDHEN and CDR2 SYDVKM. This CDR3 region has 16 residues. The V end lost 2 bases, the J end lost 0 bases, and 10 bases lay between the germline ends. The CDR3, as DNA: TGTGCCAGCAGTTTAGTGACGGGTGCAACTAATGAAAAACTGTTTTTT. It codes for CASSLVTGATNEKLFF. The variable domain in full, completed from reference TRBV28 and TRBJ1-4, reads DVKVTQSSRYLVKRTGEKVFLECVQDMDHENMFWYRQDPGLGLRLIYFSYDVKMKEKGDIPEGYSVSREKKERFSLILESASTNQTSMYLCASSLVTGATNEKLFFGSGTQLSVL.

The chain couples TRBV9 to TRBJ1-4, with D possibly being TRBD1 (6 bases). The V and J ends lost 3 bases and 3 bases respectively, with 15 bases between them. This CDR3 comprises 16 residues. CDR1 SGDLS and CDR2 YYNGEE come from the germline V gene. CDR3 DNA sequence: TGTGCCAGCAGCGCCCAGGGGTTCACGGCTAATGAAAAACTGTTTTTT. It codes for CASSAQGFTANEKLFF.

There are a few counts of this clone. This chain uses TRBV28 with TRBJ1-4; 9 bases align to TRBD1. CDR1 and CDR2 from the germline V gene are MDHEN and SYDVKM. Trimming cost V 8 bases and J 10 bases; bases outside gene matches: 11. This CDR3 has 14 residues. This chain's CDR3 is CASRTSGQGTKLFF. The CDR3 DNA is TGTGCCAGCCGTACATCTGGACAGGGGACAAAACTGTTTTTT.

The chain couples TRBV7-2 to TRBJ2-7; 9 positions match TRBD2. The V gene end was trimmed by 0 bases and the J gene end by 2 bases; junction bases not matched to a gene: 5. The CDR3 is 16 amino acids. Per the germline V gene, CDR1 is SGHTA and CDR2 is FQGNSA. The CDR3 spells CASSLATSGFPYEQYF. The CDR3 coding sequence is TGTGCCAGCAGCTTAGCGACTAGCGGATTCCCCTACGAGCAGTACTTC.

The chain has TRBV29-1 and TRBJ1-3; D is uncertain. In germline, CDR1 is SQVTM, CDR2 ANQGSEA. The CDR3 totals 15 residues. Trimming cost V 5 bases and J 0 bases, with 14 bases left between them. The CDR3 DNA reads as TGCAGCGTTTGGGGTTGGGAGGGCTCTGGAAACACCATATATTTT. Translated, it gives CSVWGWEGSGNTIYF.

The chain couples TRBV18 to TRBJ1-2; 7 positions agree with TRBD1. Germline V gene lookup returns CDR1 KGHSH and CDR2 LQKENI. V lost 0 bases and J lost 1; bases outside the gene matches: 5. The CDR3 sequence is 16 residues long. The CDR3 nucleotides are TGTGCCAGCTCACCACCGATGGGACAGTTTAACTATGGCTACACCTTC. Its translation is CASSPPMGQFNYGYTF.

CDR3 sequence: CASSVPSGGLNTEAFF. Here the CDR3 DNA reads TGTGCCAGCAGCGTACCTTCAGGGGGCCTGAACACTGAAGCTTTCTTT. V usage is TRBV5-4 and J usage is TRBJ1-1; 8 positions agree with TRBD1. With V trimmed by 4 bases and J by 0 bases, 8 bases remained unmatched. The CDR3 sequence is 16 residues long. Per germline, CDR1 SGHNT and CDR2 YYREEE (reference sequence).

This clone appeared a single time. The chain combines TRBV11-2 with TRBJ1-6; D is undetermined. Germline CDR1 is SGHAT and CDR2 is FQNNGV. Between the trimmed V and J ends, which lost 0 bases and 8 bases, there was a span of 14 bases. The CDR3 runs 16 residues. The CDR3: CASSLDQRGKDSPLHF. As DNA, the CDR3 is TGTGCCAGCAGCTTAGATCAGCGGGGAAAGGATTCACCCCTCCACTTT.

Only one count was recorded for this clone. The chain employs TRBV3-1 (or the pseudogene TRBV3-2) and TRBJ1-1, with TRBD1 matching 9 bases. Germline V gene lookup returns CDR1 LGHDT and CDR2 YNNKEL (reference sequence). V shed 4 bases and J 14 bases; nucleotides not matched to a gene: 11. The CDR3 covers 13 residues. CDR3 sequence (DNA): TGTGCCAGCAGCCCGACCGACAGGGGGACGCCGTTCTTT. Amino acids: CASSPTDRGTPFF.

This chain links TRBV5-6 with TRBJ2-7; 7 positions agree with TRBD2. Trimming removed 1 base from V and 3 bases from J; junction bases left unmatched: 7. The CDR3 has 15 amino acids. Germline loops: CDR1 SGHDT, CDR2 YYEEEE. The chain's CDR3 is CASSLLSAGYYEQYF. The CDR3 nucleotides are TGTGCCAGCAGCTTGTTGTCAGCGGGATACTACGAGCAGTACTTC.

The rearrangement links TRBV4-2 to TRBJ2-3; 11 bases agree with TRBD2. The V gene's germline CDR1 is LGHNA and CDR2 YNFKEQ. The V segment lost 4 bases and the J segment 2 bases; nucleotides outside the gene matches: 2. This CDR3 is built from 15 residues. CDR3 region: CASSPGLADTDTQYF. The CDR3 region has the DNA TGTGCCAGCAGCCCGGGACTAGCGGACACAGATACGCAGTATTTT.

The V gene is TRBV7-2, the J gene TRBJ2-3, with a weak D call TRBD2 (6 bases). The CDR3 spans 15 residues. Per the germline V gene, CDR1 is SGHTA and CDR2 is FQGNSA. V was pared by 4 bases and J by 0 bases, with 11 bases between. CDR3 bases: TGTGCCAGCAGCTCTCGGGGACTGAGCACAGATACGCAGTATTTT. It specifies CASSSRGLSTDTQYF.

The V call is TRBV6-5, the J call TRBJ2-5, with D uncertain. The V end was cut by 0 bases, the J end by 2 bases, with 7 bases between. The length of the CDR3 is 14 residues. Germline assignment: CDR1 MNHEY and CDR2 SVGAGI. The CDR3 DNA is TGTGCCAGCAGTTACTCCTTCAGTCAAGAGACCCAGTACTTC. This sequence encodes CASSYSFSQETQYF.

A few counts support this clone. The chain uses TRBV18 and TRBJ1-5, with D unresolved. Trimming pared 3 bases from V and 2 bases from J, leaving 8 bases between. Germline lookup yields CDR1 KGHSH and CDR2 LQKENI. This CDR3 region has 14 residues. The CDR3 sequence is CASSPQAGNQPQHF. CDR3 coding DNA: TGTGCCAGCTCACCGCAGGCAGGCAATCAGCCCCAGCATTTT.

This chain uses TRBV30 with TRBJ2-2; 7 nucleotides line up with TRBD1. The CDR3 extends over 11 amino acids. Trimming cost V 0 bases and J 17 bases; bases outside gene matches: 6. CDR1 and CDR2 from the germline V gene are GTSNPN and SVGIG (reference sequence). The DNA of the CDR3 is TGTGCCTGGAGTGTGCAGGGGGTGTGTTTTTTT. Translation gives CAWSVQGVCFF.

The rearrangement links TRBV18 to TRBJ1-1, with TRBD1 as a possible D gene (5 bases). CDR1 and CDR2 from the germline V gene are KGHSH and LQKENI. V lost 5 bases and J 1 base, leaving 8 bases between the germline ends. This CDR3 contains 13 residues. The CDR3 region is CASSSTENTEAFF. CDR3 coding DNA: TGTGCCAGCTCATCGACAGAGAACACTGAAGCTTTCTTT.

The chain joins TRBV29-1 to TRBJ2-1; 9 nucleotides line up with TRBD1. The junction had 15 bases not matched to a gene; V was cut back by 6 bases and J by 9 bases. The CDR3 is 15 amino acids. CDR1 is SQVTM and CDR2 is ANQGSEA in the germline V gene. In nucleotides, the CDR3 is TGCAGCGTGGGAAGAGCTACAGGGGGCAGGGGTGAGCAGTTCTTC. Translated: CSVGRATGGRGEQFF.

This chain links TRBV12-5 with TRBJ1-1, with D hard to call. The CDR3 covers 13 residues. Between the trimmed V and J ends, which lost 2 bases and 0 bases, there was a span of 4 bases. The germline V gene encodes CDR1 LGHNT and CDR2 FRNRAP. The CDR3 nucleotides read TGTGCTAGTGGTTTGACAGTGAACACTGAAGCTTTCTTT. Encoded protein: CASGLTVNTEAFF.

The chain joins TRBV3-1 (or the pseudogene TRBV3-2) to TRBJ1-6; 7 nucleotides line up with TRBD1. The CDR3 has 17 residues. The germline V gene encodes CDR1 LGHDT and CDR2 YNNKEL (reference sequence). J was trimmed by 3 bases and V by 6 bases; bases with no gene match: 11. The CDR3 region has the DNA TGTGCCAGCAGTCACGGAGGACAGGCAGGCTATAATTCACCCCTCCACTTT. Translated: CASSHGGQAGYNSPLHF.

As DNA, the CDR3 is TGTGCCAGCAGCGCATACAACCCTAGCGGGAGGGCCTTCGATAACCAAGAGACCCAGTACTTC. Residues: CASSAYNPSGRAFDNQETQYF. The chain uses TRBV9 and TRBJ2-5, with 12 bases aligning to TRBD2. The CDR3 has 21 amino acids. The ends lost 3 bases at V and 0 bases at J; junction bases unmatched: 18. In germline, CDR1 is SGDLS, CDR2 YYNGEE.